The next 22 T cell receptor beta chains were all read from a single sample in a study of T-cell reconstitution after alpha-beta-depleted transplantation in children (dated by TCRdb to the mid-2010s). This sample's treatment or condition label indicates: allogeneic hematopoietic cell transplantation with graft depleted of TCRalphabeta T cells and CD19 B cells. Library method: PCR. The sample was run on an Illumina HiSeq 2500. TCR libraries were prepared with molecular barcoding, using unique molecular identifiers to normalize TCRbeta repertoire quantification. TCRdb ran its own pipeline on the public reads, namely fastp trimming at Q25 and MiXCR clone calling, and kept in-frame beta chains. Rows with a matching CDR3 protein are joined into one entry that keeps the most common DNA and genes. The sample table shows fewer than 700,000 distinct CDR3 sequences, and 10% to 15% are seen once. 2.2% of the sample goes to the ten largest clones.

Sequenced material: PBMCs, mostly from graft donor cells, taken 360 days after TCRalphabeta/CD19-depleted stem cell transplant. The origin of the receptors is a male patient aged 5 to 17 who had a stem cell transplant for acute myeloid leukemia, so the T cells may come from the graft donor.

The chain has TRBV6-2 or TRBV6-3 and TRBJ1-1; D is ambiguous. In germline, CDR1 is MNHEY, CDR2 SVGEGT. V dropped 0 bases and J dropped 3 bases, with 5 bases sitting between them. This CDR3 is 13 amino acids long. The CDR3 bases are TGTGCCAGCAGTTACTCCGGGTACACTGAAGCTTTCTTT. Its translation is CASSYSGYTEAFF.

The V and J genes are TRBV10-3 and TRBJ2-7; 13 bases fit TRBD2. Trimming took 4 bases from V and 4 from J; bases not matched to a gene: 7. Germline V gene data show CDR1 as ENHRY and CDR2 as SYGVKD. This CDR3 is built from 16 residues. CDR3 in amino acids: CAISGGVLAGGYEQYF. In nucleotides, the CDR3 is TGTGCCATCAGTGGGGGGGTACTAGCGGGAGGGTACGAGCAGTACTTC.

This clonotype was seen only a few times. The rearrangement joins TRBV29-1 to TRBJ2-1; perhaps TRBD1 as D (6 bases). The length of the CDR3 is 13 residues. V was trimmed by 3 bases and J by 6 bases, leaving 12 bases between them. The germline gives CDR1 SQVTM, CDR2 ANQGSEA. The chain's CDR3 is CSVDRGPPNEQFF. In DNA, the CDR3 is TGCAGCGTTGACAGGGGTCCCCCCAATGAGCAGTTCTTC.

A note on this clonotype: The final CDR3 position lacks the conserved phenylalanine or tryptophan, pointing to a likely read error. The chain has TRBV6-2 or TRBV6-3 and TRBJ1-1; no clear D gene. The germline gives CDR1 MNHEY, CDR2 SVGEGT. There are 14 residues in the CDR3. V gave up 8 bases and J gave up 1 base, with 14 bases separating them. CDR3 in DNA: TGTGCCAGCCTCCTACAAGGTGGGAACACTGAAGCTTTCTCT. Encoded protein: CASLLQGGNTEAFS.

Only a few counts were recorded for this clonotype. The chain recombines TRBV5-1 with TRBJ2-5; TRBD1 agrees at 9 bases. This CDR3 region has 17 residues. J was trimmed by 1 base and V by 0 bases; bases with no gene match: 7. Germline CDR1 and CDR2: SGHRS and YFSETQ. The CDR3 sequence is CASSLGDRVGPQETQYF. DNA for the CDR3: TGCGCCAGCAGCTTGGGGGACAGGGTAGGCCCCCAAGAGACCCAGTACTTC.

A note on this clonotype: This may come from a read error, since a much larger clone is one base off. The chain couples TRBV20-1 to TRBJ2-5, with 9 bases identical to TRBD2. The V segment lost 7 bases and the J segment 4 bases; nucleotides outside the gene matches: 16. Germline V gene sequence: CDR1 DFQATT, CDR2 SNEGSKA (reference sequence). The CDR3 covers 16 residues. The CDR3 region is CSEAGGLILGRETQYF. The CDR3 nucleotides are TGCAGTGAGGCGGGAGGGCTGATTTTAGGCCGAGAGACCCAGTACTTC.

This clonotype showed up many times. This chain uses TRBV10-3 with TRBJ2-7; 12 nucleotides line up with TRBD2. CDR3 length: 17 residues. Germline CDR1 is ENHRY and CDR2 is SYGVKD. The J segment lost 2 bases and the V segment lost 1 base, leaving 6 bases of the junction unmatched. DNA for the CDR3: TGTGCCATCAGTGAGTTACCACTAGCGGGAGGAACCTACGAGCAGTACTTC. It specifies CAISELPLAGGTYEQYF.

This clonotype has at least ten counts. DNA of the CDR3: TGTGCCAGCCATTCCGGGGGCTCCTACAATGAGCAGTTCTTC. Translated: CASHSGGSYNEQFF. The chain links TRBV7-9 to TRBJ2-1, with a tentative D call TRBD2 (6 bases). CDR3 length: 14 residues. CDR1 and CDR2 from the germline V gene are SEHNR and FQNEAQ (reference sequence). Trimming removed 8 bases from V and 0 bases from J, with 11 bases in between.

This clonotype has ten or more counts. The chain employs TRBV6-2 or TRBV6-3 and TRBJ2-2; tentatively, D is TRBD2 (6 bases). Per the germline V gene, CDR1 is MNHEY and CDR2 is SVGEGT. V lost 2 bases and J lost 0, with 7 bases in between. The CDR3 contains 15 residues. The CDR3 DNA follows: TGTGCCAGCAGTTACGTAGCGGCGAACACCGGGGAGCTGTTTTTT. Protein sequence: CASSYVAANTGELFF.

This clonotype was found a few times. The rearrangement joins TRBV7-2 to TRBJ2-1; D possibly corresponds to TRBD2 (6 bases). Trimming shortened V by 5 bases and J by 4 bases, and 18 bases separated the two germline ends. Germline CDR1 is SGHTA and CDR2 is FQGNSA. The CDR3 has 16 residues. CDR3 in amino acids: CASSREGSGPYNEQFF. Written as DNA, the CDR3 is TGTGCCAGCAGCCGAGAGGGTAGCGGCCCTTACAATGAGCAGTTCTTC.

The chain is built from TRBV27 and TRBJ2-6; D uncertain. Germline lookup yields CDR1 MNHEY and CDR2 SMNVEV (reference sequence). There are 17 residues in the CDR3. Deletions cut 6 bases from V and 1 base from J, with 16 bases between. The CDR3 DNA reads TGTGCCAGCAGCAAAGCCATGGCGTGGTCTGGGGCCAACGTCCTGACTTTC. It encodes CASSKAMAWSGANVLTF.

The J gene is TRBJ2-3, the V gene TRBV11-1; perhaps TRBD2 as D (7 bases). The CDR3 sequence is 18 residues long. Trimming took 1 base from V and 6 from J, leaving 23 bases between them. Germline-derived CDR1 and CDR2 are SGHAT and FQDESV (reference sequence). The CDR3 loop is CASSLEGGDTRIVDTQYF. For the CDR3, the DNA is TGTGCCAGCAGCTTAGAGGGGGGGGACACCCGGATCGTGGATACGCAGTATTTT.

The sample holds many counts of this clonotype. The chain employs TRBV29-1 and TRBJ2-1; D is ambiguous. The V end lost 4 bases, the J end lost 14 bases, and 9 bases lay between the germline ends. The CDR3 consists of 9 residues. Germline V CDR1 and CDR2: SQVTM, ANQGSEA. The CDR3 DNA sequence: TGCAGCGTTGGCCCCCCGAAGTTCTTC. Residues: CSVGPPKFF.

In its sample, this clonotype was seen many times. The V and J genes are TRBV11-3 and TRBJ2-3, with D perhaps matching TRBD1 or TRBD2 (5 bases each). Trimming left V 5 bases short and J 10 bases short, with 13 bases between. The CDR3 is made up of 12 amino acids. Germline-derived CDR1 and CDR2 are SGHNT and YENEEA. The CDR3 nucleotides are TGTGCCAGCAGCCCTGGGGGAGTCCCGCAGTATTTT. Amino acid sequence: CASSPGGVPQYF.

The gene calls are TRBV7-2 and TRBJ1-6, with D unclear. From germline, CDR1 is SGHTA and CDR2 FQGNSA. The CDR3 loop spans 15 amino acids. With 5 bases removed from V and 3 bases from J, the gap between germline ends came to 11 bases. The CDR3 region has the DNA TGTGCCAGCAGCGCGACGCTACGCTATAATTCACCCCTCCACTTT. It encodes CASSATLRYNSPLHF.

This clonotype was counted a few times. The chain links TRBV28 to TRBJ2-5; 7 bases are a match to TRBD2. V shed 4 bases and J 5 bases; nucleotides not matched to a gene: 19. Germline values: CDR1 MDHEN, CDR2 SYDVKM. The CDR3 sequence is 18 residues long. Written as DNA, the CDR3 is TGTGCCAGCAGTTCCGCGACGCCCCCTGTGCGGGAGCAGGAGACCCAGTACTTC. Protein sequence: CASSSATPPVREQETQYF.

This clonotype was counted a few times. This chain joins TRBV27 and TRBJ2-1; 10 nucleotides match TRBD1. Germline CDR1 reads MNHEY; CDR2 reads SMNVEV (reference sequence). The CDR3 has 15 amino acids. With V trimmed by 8 bases and J by 5 bases, 9 bases remained unmatched. The CDR3 bases are TGTGCCAGCGTTGACAGGGGGCCTGTAGACAATGAGCAGTTCTTC. Amino acids: CASVDRGPVDNEQFF.

This sequence joins TRBV5-1 and TRBJ2-2; 8 positions match TRBD1. Germline V gene sequence: CDR1 SGHRS, CDR2 YFSETQ. The J segment lost 3 bases and the V segment lost 6 bases, leaving 7 bases of the junction unmatched. The CDR3 has 15 residues. This chain's CDR3 is CASNQDRVHTGELFF. The CDR3, as DNA: TGCGCCAGCAACCAGGACAGGGTACACACCGGGGAGCTGTTTTTT.

The genes are TRBV12-3 or TRBV12-4 and TRBJ2-1; D possibly corresponds to TRBD2 (5 bases). With 0 bases removed from V and 5 bases from J, the gap between germline ends came to 17 bases. The CDR3 sequence is 17 residues long. CDR3 protein: CASSLAPAEAWDNEQFF. The CDR3 DNA reads as TGTGCCAGCAGTTTAGCGCCAGCGGAGGCTTGGGACAATGAGCAGTTCTTC.

V is TRBV20-1 and J is TRBJ2-7; TRBD2 is a possible D gene (6 bases). Germline loops: CDR1 DFQATT, CDR2 SNEGSKA (reference sequence). The CDR3 runs to 14 residues. V gave up 6 bases and J gave up 3 bases, with 18 bases separating them. CDR3 coding DNA: TGCAGTGCCGGGATTCCCGGGACTTTCTACGAGCAGTACTTC. This encodes CSAGIPGTFYEQYF.

This clonotype has a handful of counts. This chain uses TRBV20-1 with TRBJ2-2, with 8 bases that match TRBD1. This CDR3 is built from 16 residues. Germline V gives CDR1 DFQATT, CDR2 SNEGSKA (reference sequence). V lost 1 base to trimming and J lost 1 base; unmatched junction nucleotides: 5. The DNA of the CDR3 is TGCAGTGCTAGAGTTGCCAGGGGGCTGAACACCGGGGAGCTGTTTTTT. Translated, it gives CSARVARGLNTGELFF.

Ten or more counts support this clonotype. The V gene is TRBV10-3, the J gene TRBJ2-1; no clear D. Germline V gives CDR1 ENHRY, CDR2 SYGVKD. The CDR3 spans 12 residues. V was shortened by 3 bases and J by 9 bases, with 9 bases between the two germline ends. CDR3 nucleotide sequence: TGTGCCATCAGTGATGGGGTACCTGAGCAGTTCTTC. Translating it yields CAISDGVPEQFF.